The present entry profiles one TCR beta chain with its context. The junction differs from germline at one of its ends, possibly a read error. This sample was taken from a study of cytomegalovirus exposure and HLA in healthy donors. Per the germline V gene, CDR1 is MNHNY and CDR2 is SVGAGI (reference sequence). The CDR3 spans 14 residues. PCR employed 60 Vbeta and 13 Jbeta primers. Only in-frame clones appear in the TCRdb table, and some are missing; sequencing was by immunoSEQ multiplex PCR. Among about 180,000 clones listed, roughly four fifths were seen once. The rearrangement uses TRBV6-6 and TRBJ1-1; no firm D call. Input material: PBMCs. This clonotype originated in a female donor in good health and CMV-seronegative. The CDR3 protein is CASTILGGDTGAFF. CDR3 nucleotides: TGTGCCAGCACTATACTAGGAGGCGACACTGGAGCTTTCTTT.